Listed below are T cell receptor beta chains from one sample, sequenced in a study of cytomegalovirus exposure and HLA in healthy donors. The repertoire was sequenced with immunoSEQ multiplex PCR; TCRdb's copy has only in-frame clones and lacks some. The table lists some 150,000 clones, roughly 68% of them singletons. The sequenced material came from PBMCs. The receptors were sampled from a man in his 60s in good health and CMV-seronegative. Both conserved end residues are part of each CDR3. D genes are given only for firm matches.

D gene: TRBD1
V gene: TRBV18
CDR3 protein: CASSPGTGYGYTF

D gene: -
V gene: TRBV6-4
CDR3 protein: CASSRESTDTQYF

D gene: TRBD1
V gene: TRBV7-8
CDR3 protein: CASTLGTGHSPLHF

D gene: TRBD2
V gene: TRBV6-1
CDR3 protein: CASQTSGSSYEQYF

D gene: -
V gene: TRBV19
CDR3 protein: CASSRGGDNEQFF

D gene: TRBD1
V gene: TRBV19
CDR3 protein: CASSTRQGQGGGGYTF

D gene: -
V gene: TRBV14
CDR3 protein: CASSHQGRPSTDTQYF

D gene: -
V gene: TRBV7-7
CDR3 protein: CASRSQEYAGELFF

D gene: TRBD2
V gene: TRBV7-6
CDR3 protein: CASSLGGRGGETQYF

D gene: TRBD2
V gene: TRBV5-4
CDR3 protein: CASSSGLAGTDTQYF

D gene: -
V gene: TRBV15
CDR3 protein: CATSRDREYNEQFF

D gene: TRBD2
V gene: TRBV5-1
CDR3 protein: CASSLFSGRGDEQFF

D gene: -
V gene: TRBV7-2
CDR3 protein: CASSLIGTNLVEQYF

D gene: -
V gene: TRBV19
CDR3 protein: CASSIDWGLHTGELFF

D gene: -
V gene: TRBV7-9
CDR3 protein: CASSLFDNGQFF

D gene: TRBD2
V gene: TRBV29-1
CDR3 protein: CSAPGLAGREQFF

D gene: -
V gene: TRBV6-5
CDR3 protein: CASNKWARNTGELFF

D gene: -
V gene: TRBV29-1
CDR3 protein: CSGSGAGVGELFF

D gene: TRBD1
V gene: TRBV2
CDR3 protein: CASSLGQAGGLGEKLFF

D gene: TRBD2
V gene: TRBV4-2
CDR3 protein: CASSQDRGGRAYGANVLTF

D gene: TRBD2
V gene: TRBV7-3
CDR3 protein: CASSLRLAGGNEQFF

D gene: TRBD1
V gene: TRBV28
CDR3 protein: CASRERDRNTEAFF

D gene: -
V gene: TRBV5-6
CDR3 protein: CASSLGEYSYEQYF

D gene: -
V gene: TRBV28
CDR3 protein: CASTGQTYEQYF

D gene: -
V gene: TRBV20-1
CDR3 protein: CSARDTDTQYF

D gene: -
V gene: TRBV15
CDR3 protein: CATSRVSGGETQYF

D gene: -
V gene: TRBV28
CDR3 protein: CASSLGPPSGNTIYF

D gene: TRBD2
V gene: TRBV5-4
CDR3 protein: CASSRLAGPRHTGELFF

D gene: TRBD1
V gene: TRBV14
CDR3 protein: CASSLGQGRTYNEQFF

D gene: TRBD2
V gene: TRBV18
CDR3 protein: CASSPLASGAYNEQFF